This T cell receptor beta chain originates from a study of control samples from healthy donors and cancer patients (dated by TCRdb to 2020 to 2022). Concerning this clone: Its antigen specificity is not known. No base quality information exists; no much larger clone differs at one position.

The library relied on the immunoSEQ multiplex PCR assay. TCRdb carries this immuneACCESS record with in-frame sequences only. Its versions omit some clonotypes, under half of them owing to an unresolved V gene in the studies checked, with the rest unexplained. In this sample the table shows more than 70,000 clones, approximately 94% of which occur a single time. Clones ranked in the top ten supply 2.8% of the sample. Taken from the germline V gene, the CDR1 and CDR2 loops are SGHRS and YFSETQ. Here V drops 9 bases and J drops 5 bases, and the junction holds 14 bases not matched to any gene. The CDR3 covers 17 residues, taking in both the cysteine and the phenylalanine. Of the read, only the CDR3 DNA is kept; its 51 bases are in frame from base 1.

The sequence was obtained from a woman aged 25 to 39 in good health. The chain uses TRBV5-1 and TRBJ2-2; a stretch of 12 junction bases matches TRBD2. Material: blood. Read as DNA, the sequence is TGCGCCACCACCACCTCTAGCGGGGGGGCCTTAACCGGGGAGCTGTTTTTT. It specifies CATTTSSGGALTGELFF.